This T cell receptor beta chain was captured in a study of blood T cell repertoires in COVID-19. Libraries were prepared by immunoSEQ multiplex PCR; TCRdb keeps only in-frame clonotypes and omits some of them. This sample has about 15,000 clones; 70% to 90% occur once, and the top ten carry 35%. V lost 6 bases, J lost 1 base, and 16 bases lay in between. The CDR3 length is 16 residues. Germline V gene lookup returns CDR1 SGHTA and CDR2 FQGNSA. The V gene is TRBV7-2, the J gene TRBJ2-1, with D maybe TRBD1 (6 bases). The source material was peripheral blood. The clonotype originates from a man aged 65-85 years in a cohort sampled during active COVID-19. The CDR3 coding sequence is TGTGCCAGCAGACCCGCCCACAGGGTTTCCTACAATGAGCAGTTCTTC. Protein sequence: CASRPAHRVSYNEQFF.